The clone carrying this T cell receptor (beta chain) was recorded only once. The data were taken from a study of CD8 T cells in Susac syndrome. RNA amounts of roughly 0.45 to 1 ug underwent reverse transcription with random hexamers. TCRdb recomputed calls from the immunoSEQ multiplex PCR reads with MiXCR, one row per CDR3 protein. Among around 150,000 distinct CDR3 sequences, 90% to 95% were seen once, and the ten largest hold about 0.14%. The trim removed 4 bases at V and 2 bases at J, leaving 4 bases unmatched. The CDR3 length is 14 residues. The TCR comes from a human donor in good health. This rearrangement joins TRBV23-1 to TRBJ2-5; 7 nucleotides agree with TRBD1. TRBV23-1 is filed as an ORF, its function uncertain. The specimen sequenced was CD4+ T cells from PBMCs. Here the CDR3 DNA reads TGCGCCAGCAGTCCCCCGGGACAGCAAGAGACCCAGTACTTC. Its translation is CASSPPGQQETQYF.